This T cell receptor (beta chain) was identified in a study of T cell clones after liver transplantation. Turning to the study itself: A pre-transplant mixed lymphocyte reaction with TCRbeta sequencing defined graft-donor-reactive clones followed in post-transplant blood. Three of the eight recipients were HCV-positive; the rest had non-autoimmune, non-viral transplant indications. Study outcomes and limitations: Low donor cell numbers restricted donor-reactive repertoire measurement in two subjects.

The CDR3 loop spans 14 amino acids. V lost 5 bases, J lost 8 bases, and 18 bases lay in between. Germline values: CDR1 SGHVS, CDR2 FQNEAQ. Concerning this clone: Its specificity is not known.

The method was immunoSEQ multiplex PCR; TCRdb's version includes in-frame clones alone and lacks a portion of them. The table shows 40,000 to 65,000 clones, with 84% occurring only once. The origin of this receptor is a human donor who received a liver transplant. Material: CD4+ T cells from blood, obtained before liver transplant. The rearrangement joins TRBV7-8 to TRBJ1-2, with D perhaps TRBD1 (5 bases). The CDR3 sequence: CASSPLGGARGYTF. The CDR3 nucleotides read TGTGCCAGCAGCCCGCTGGGAGGGGCTAGAGGCTACACCTTC.